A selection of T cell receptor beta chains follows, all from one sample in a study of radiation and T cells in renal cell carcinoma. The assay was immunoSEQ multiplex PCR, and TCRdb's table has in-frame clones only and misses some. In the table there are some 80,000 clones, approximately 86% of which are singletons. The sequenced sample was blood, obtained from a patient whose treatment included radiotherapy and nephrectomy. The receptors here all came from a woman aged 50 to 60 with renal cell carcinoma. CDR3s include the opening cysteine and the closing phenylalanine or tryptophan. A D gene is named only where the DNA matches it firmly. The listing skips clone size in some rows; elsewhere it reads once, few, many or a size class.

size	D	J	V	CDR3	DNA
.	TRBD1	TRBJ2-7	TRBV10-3	CAISEQGAYEQYF	TGTGCCATCAGTGAACAGGGGGCCTACGAGCAGTACTTC
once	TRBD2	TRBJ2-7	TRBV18	CASAELAGVSYEQYF	TGTGCCAGCGCGGAACTAGCGGGGGTCTCCTACGAGCAGTACTTC
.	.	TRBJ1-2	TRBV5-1	CASSSAGSFAYGYTF	TGCGCCAGCAGCTCGGCGGGTTCGTTTGCCTATGGCTACACCTTC
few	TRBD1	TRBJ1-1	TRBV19	CASSMPGQGETEAFF	TGTGCCAGTAGTATGCCGGGACAGGGTGAAACTGAAGCTTTCTTT
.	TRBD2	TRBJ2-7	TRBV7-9	CASSLRGEGGYEQYF	TGTGCCAGCAGCCTTCGCGGGGAGGGAGGCTACGAGCAGTACTTC
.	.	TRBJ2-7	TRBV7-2	CASSYKVGRDEQYF	TGTGCCAGCAGCTATAAGGTCGGTCGAGACGAGCAGTACTTC
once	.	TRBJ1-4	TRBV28	CASSPNGSTNEKLFF	TGTGCCAGCAGTCCCAATGGGTCGACTAATGAAAAACTGTTTTTT
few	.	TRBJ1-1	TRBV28	CASSLRGTEAFF	TGTGCCAGCAGCCTCAGGGGCACTGAAGCTTTCTTT
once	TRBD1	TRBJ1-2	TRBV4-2	CASSQDLTGDGYTF	TGTGCCAGCAGCCAAGATCTAACAGGGGATGGCTACACCTTC
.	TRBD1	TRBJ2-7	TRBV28	CASPPSGQGQAYEQYF	TGTGCCAGCCCTCCCTCCGGACAGGGGCAAGCCTACGAGCAGTACTTC
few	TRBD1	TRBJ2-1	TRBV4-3	CASSQDGQGAYNEQFF	TGCGCCAGCAGCCAAGATGGACAGGGGGCCTACAATGAGCAGTTCTTC
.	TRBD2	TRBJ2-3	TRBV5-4	CASSLGTSGTDTQYF	TGTGCCAGCAGCTTGGGAACTAGCGGGACAGATACGCAGTATTTT
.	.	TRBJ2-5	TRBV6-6	CASSYGLAETQETQYF	TGTGCCAGCAGTTACGGGTTAGCGGAAACACAAGAGACCCAGTACTTC
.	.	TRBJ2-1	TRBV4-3	CASSQDLEGQRFF	TGCGCCAGCAGCCAAGATCTAGAGGGACAACGATTCTTC
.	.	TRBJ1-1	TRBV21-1	CASSKSGTITVEAFF	TGTGCCAGCAGCAAGTCTGGTACTATTACTGTTGAAGCTTTCTTT
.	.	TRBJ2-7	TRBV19	CASSLGVEQYF	TGTGCCAGTAGCCTCGGGGTCGAGCAGTACTTC
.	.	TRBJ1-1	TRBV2	CASSQQVNTEAFF	TGTGCCAGCAGTCAACAGGTGAACACTGAAGCTTTCTTT
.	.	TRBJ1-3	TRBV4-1	CASSQEAVVGNTIYF	TGCGCCAGCAGCCAAGAGGCGGTGGTTGGAAACACCATATATTTT
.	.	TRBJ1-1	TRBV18	CASSPPDSLDEAFF	TGTGCCAGCTCACCTCCCGACAGCCTCGATGAAGCTTTCTTT
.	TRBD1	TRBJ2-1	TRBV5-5	CASSRDRRANEQFF	TGTGCCAGCAGCCGGGACAGGAGGGCTAATGAGCAGTTCTTC
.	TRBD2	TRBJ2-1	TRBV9	CASSSRLANYNEQFF	TGTGCCAGCAGCTCACGACTAGCGAACTACAATGAGCAGTTCTTC
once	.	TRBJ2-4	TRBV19	CASREGKGNIQYF	TGTGCCAGTAGGGAAGGGAAGGGTAACATTCAGTACTTC
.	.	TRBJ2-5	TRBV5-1	CASSWAGAPQETQYF	TGCGCCAGCAGTTGGGCGGGGGCCCCCCAAGAGACCCAGTACTTC
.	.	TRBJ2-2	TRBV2	CASTSTLLALGGELFF	TGTGCCAGCACCTCTACCCTTCTTGCTTTGGGTGGGGAGCTGTTTTTT
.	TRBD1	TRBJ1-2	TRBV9	CASSLTTGGPNYGYTF	TGTGCCAGCAGCCTTACGACAGGGGGACCTAACTATGGCTACACCTTC
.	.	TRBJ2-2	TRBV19	CASRNQGSSTGELFF	TGTGCCAGTAGGAACCAAGGGAGTAGCACCGGGGAGCTGTTTTTT